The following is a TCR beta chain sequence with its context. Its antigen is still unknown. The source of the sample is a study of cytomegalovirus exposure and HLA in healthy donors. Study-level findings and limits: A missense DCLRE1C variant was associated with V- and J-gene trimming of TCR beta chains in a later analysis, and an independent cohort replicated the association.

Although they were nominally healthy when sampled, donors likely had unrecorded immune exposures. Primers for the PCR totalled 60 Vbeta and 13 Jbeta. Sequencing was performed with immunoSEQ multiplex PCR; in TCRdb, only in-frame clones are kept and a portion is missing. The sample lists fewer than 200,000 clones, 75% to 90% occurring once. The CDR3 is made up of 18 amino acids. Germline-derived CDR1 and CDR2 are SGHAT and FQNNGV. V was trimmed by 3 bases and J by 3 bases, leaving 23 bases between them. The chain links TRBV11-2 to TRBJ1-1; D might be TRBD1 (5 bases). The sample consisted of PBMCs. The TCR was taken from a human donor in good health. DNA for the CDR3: TGTGCCAGCAGCTTGCTACCGAAGGGAGGGCGAGGGGACACTGAAGCTTTCTTT. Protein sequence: CASSLLPKGGRGDTEAFF.